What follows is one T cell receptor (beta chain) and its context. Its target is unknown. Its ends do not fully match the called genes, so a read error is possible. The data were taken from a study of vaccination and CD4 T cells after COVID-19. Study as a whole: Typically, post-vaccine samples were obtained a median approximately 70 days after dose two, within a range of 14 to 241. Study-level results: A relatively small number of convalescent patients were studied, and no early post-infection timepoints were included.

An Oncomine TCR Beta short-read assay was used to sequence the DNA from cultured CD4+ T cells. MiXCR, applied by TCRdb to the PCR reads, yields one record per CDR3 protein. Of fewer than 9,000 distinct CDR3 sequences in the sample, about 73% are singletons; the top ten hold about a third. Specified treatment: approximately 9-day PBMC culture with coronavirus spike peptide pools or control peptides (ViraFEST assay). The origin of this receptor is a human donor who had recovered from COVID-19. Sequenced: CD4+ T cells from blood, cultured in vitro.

CDR3 bases: TGTGCCAGCAGTGATAGGGGGGGACAGAACTCTGAAGCTTTCTTT. As protein: CASSDRGGQNSEAFF. The chain joins TRBV6-1 to TRBJ1-1, with TRBD1 matching over 7 bases. CDR3 size: 15 residues. Germline V gene sequence: CDR1 MNHNS, CDR2 SASEGT.